The table lists the clone carrying this T cell receptor (beta chain) with a count of one. The data are from a study of blood T cell repertoires in COVID-19. On the study more broadly: Sources were T cells, B-cell-depleted T cells, or PBMCs; the material itself was cDNA or gDNA.

V was cut by 8 bases and J by 0 bases, with 11 bases left in between. Per germline, CDR1 SNHLY and CDR2 FYNNEI. The CDR3 contains 14 residues. Sequencing was performed with immunoSEQ multiplex PCR; in TCRdb, only in-frame clones are kept and a portion is missing. Of 150,000 to 180,000 clones in the sample, about four fifths were seen once. The specimen sequenced was peripheral blood. The source is a man aged 55 to 70 with acute or convalescent COVID-19. The chain combines TRBV2 with TRBJ1-3; no definite D call. CDR3 DNA sequence: TGTGCCAGCGGTGCCCAGATCTCTGGAAACACCATATATTTT. Translating gives CASGAQISGNTIYF.